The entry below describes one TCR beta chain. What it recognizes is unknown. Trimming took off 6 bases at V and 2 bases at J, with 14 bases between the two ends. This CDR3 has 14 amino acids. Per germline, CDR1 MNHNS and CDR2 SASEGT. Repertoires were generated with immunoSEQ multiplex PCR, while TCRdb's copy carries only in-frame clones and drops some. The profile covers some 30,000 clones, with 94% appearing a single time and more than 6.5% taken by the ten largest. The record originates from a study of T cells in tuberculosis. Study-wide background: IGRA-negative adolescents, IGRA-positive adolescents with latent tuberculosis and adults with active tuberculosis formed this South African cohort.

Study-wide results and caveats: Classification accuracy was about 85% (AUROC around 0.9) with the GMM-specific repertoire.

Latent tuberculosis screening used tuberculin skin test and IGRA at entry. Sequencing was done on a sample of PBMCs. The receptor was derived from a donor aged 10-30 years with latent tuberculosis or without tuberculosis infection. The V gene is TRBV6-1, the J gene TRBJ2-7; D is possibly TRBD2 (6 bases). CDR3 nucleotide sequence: TGTGCCAGCAGGGAACCGGGAGTTACCTACGAGCAGTACTTC. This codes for CASREPGVTYEQYF.